These T cell receptor beta chains were read from a single sample in a study of identifying expanded T cells in peripheral blood. The method was immunoSEQ multiplex PCR; TCRdb's version includes in-frame clones alone and lacks a portion of them. This sample has about 85,000 clones; 70% to 90% occur once, and the top ten carry approximately 2.6%. Sequencing used blood. These TCRs come from a person aged 18 to 70 in good health. Both conserved end residues are part of each CDR3. Fields, in order: V gene, D gene, J gene, clone size, CDR3 protein, CDR3 DNA. D genes are given only for firm matches. Size is stated for part of the rows, as once, few or many counts, or as a class when the clone is expanded.

V gene: TRBV5-4
D gene: -
J gene: TRBJ2-3
clone size: -
CDR3 protein: CASSFSSADTQYF
CDR3 DNA: TGTGCCAGCAGCTTTTCTAGCGCAGATACGCAGTATTTT

V gene: TRBV28
D gene: TRBD2
J gene: TRBJ2-1
clone size: -
CDR3 protein: CASTPAGDFYNEQFF
CDR3 DNA: TGTGCCAGCACTCCAGCGGGAGACTTTTACAATGAGCAGTTCTTC

V gene: TRBV18
D gene: -
J gene: TRBJ2-7
clone size: -
CDR3 protein: CASSPTRGYEQYF
CDR3 DNA: TGTGCCAGCTCCCCCACGCGGGGATACGAGCAGTACTTC

V gene: TRBV5-5
D gene: -
J gene: TRBJ2-3
clone size: -
CDR3 protein: CASSLRVSIGEDTQYF
CDR3 DNA: TGTGCCAGCAGCTTGCGGGTCTCGATCGGGGAAGATACGCAGTATTTT

V gene: TRBV2
D gene: -
J gene: TRBJ2-1
clone size: -
CDR3 protein: CASSDPGGGSYNEQFF
CDR3 DNA: TGTGCCAGCAGTGACCCAGGGGGAGGCTCCTACAATGAGCAGTTCTTC

V gene: TRBV13
D gene: TRBD2
J gene: TRBJ2-3
clone size: -
CDR3 protein: CASSWTSGSTDTQYF
CDR3 DNA: TGTGCCAGCAGCTGGACTAGCGGGTCCACAGATACGCAGTATTTT

V gene: TRBV18
D gene: TRBD2
J gene: TRBJ2-1
clone size: -
CDR3 protein: CASSSIAGGPNEQFF
CDR3 DNA: TGTGCCAGCTCATCGATAGCGGGAGGGCCTAATGAGCAGTTCTTC

V gene: TRBV4-3
D gene: TRBD1
J gene: TRBJ1-2
clone size: -
CDR3 protein: CASSQDPQDRDRGYTF
CDR3 DNA: TGCGCCAGCAGCCAAGATCCACAGGACAGGGACCGTGGCTACACCTTC

V gene: TRBV6-1
D gene: -
J gene: TRBJ1-3
clone size: -
CDR3 protein: CASSGLVSGNTIYF
CDR3 DNA: TGTGCCAGCAGTGGACTCGTCTCTGGAAACACCATATATTTT

V gene: TRBV6-6
D gene: -
J gene: TRBJ2-7
clone size: -
CDR3 protein: CASSHTGEQYF
CDR3 DNA: TGTGCCAGCAGTCACACAGGCGAGCAGTACTTC

V gene: TRBV21-1
D gene: -
J gene: TRBJ1-2
clone size: -
CDR3 protein: CASSKARMGVYGYTF
CDR3 DNA: TGTGCCAGCAGCAAAGCCCGAATGGGGGTTTATGGCTACACCTTC

V gene: TRBV7-3
D gene: -
J gene: TRBJ2-2
clone size: -
CDR3 protein: CASSPAAARNTGELFF
CDR3 DNA: TGTGCCAGCAGCCCAGCGGCGGCTAGAAACACCGGGGAGCTGTTTTTT

V gene: TRBV21-1
D gene: -
J gene: TRBJ2-3
clone size: -
CDR3 protein: CASSKEADTQYF
CDR3 DNA: TGTGCCAGCAGCAAAGAGGCGGATACGCAGTATTTT

V gene: TRBV4-1
D gene: -
J gene: TRBJ2-7
clone size: -
CDR3 protein: CASSGSPYEQYF
CDR3 DNA: TGCGCCAGCAGTGGCAGCCCCTACGAGCAGTACTTC

V gene: TRBV2
D gene: -
J gene: TRBJ2-7
clone size: -
CDR3 protein: CASTEDYYRYEQYF
CDR3 DNA: TGTGCCAGCACTGAAGACTATTACCGCTACGAGCAGTACTTC

V gene: TRBV7-8
D gene: TRBD2
J gene: TRBJ2-5
clone size: -
CDR3 protein: CASSSRGGLVLLSTQYF
CDR3 DNA: TGTGCCAGCAGCTCCCGGGGCGGACTAGTCCTTTTATCGACCCAGTACTTC

V gene: TRBV4-3
D gene: -
J gene: TRBJ1-6
clone size: -
CDR3 protein: CASSPHGKDSPLHF
CDR3 DNA: TGCGCCAGCAGCCCCCACGGGAAGGATTCACCCCTCCACTTT

V gene: TRBV6-1
D gene: -
J gene: TRBJ1-1
clone size: -
CDR3 protein: CASSGDNNEAFF
CDR3 DNA: TGTGCCAGCAGTGGGGACAACAATGAAGCTTTCTTT

V gene: TRBV5-1
D gene: TRBD1
J gene: TRBJ2-3
clone size: once
CDR3 protein: CASSPTGGVSDTQYF
CDR3 DNA: TGCGCCAGCAGCCCGACAGGGGGCGTCTCAGATACGCAGTATTTT

V gene: TRBV7-6
D gene: -
J gene: TRBJ1-5
clone size: -
CDR3 protein: CASSPGGQPQHF
CDR3 DNA: TGTGCCAGCAGCCCAGGCGGCCAGCCCCAGCATTTT

V gene: TRBV19
D gene: -
J gene: TRBJ1-5
clone size: -
CDR3 protein: CASTQGRSNQPQHF
CDR3 DNA: TGTGCCAGTACCCAGGGGCGCAGCAATCAGCCCCAGCATTTT

V gene: TRBV19
D gene: -
J gene: TRBJ2-7
clone size: once
CDR3 protein: CASSQAHNYEQYF
CDR3 DNA: TGTGCCAGTAGTCAGGCCCACAACTACGAGCAGTACTTC

V gene: TRBV11-1
D gene: -
J gene: TRBJ1-5
clone size: -
CDR3 protein: CASSAQGSNQPQHF
CDR3 DNA: TGTGCCAGCAGCGCACAAGGTAGCAATCAGCCCCAGCATTTT

V gene: TRBV28
D gene: TRBD1
J gene: TRBJ1-5
clone size: -
CDR3 protein: CASSSIRQGNQPQHF
CDR3 DNA: TGTGCCAGCAGTTCGATTAGACAGGGAAATCAGCCCCAGCATTTT

V gene: TRBV6-1
D gene: -
J gene: TRBJ2-5
clone size: -
CDR3 protein: CASRASWGAGETQYF
CDR3 DNA: TGTGCCAGCAGGGCATCTTGGGGGGCCGGAGAGACCCAGTACTTC

V gene: TRBV10-3
D gene: TRBD1
J gene: TRBJ2-7
clone size: -
CDR3 protein: CAIRGDRGSYEQYF
CDR3 DNA: TGTGCCATCAGGGGGGACAGAGGCTCCTACGAGCAGTACTTC

V gene: TRBV28
D gene: -
J gene: TRBJ2-6
clone size: many
CDR3 protein: CASNNRAGANVLTF
CDR3 DNA: TGTGCCAGCAATAACAGGGCCGGGGCCAACGTCCTGACTTTC

V gene: TRBV6-1
D gene: -
J gene: TRBJ1-6
clone size: -
CDR3 protein: CASSGKGNSPLHF
CDR3 DNA: TGTGCCAGCAGTGGAAAGGGGAATTCACCCCTCCACTTT

V gene: TRBV14
D gene: -
J gene: TRBJ1-2
clone size: -
CDR3 protein: CASSQDNGYYGYTF
CDR3 DNA: TGTGCCAGCAGCCAAGATAACGGATACTATGGCTACACCTTC